These 9 T cell receptor beta chains were all obtained from the same sample, sequenced in a study of T cell responses to AZD1222 COVID-19 vaccine. The data were produced by immunoSEQ multiplex PCR, yet TCRdb's version contains in-frame clones alone and is incomplete. The sample carries some 88,000 clones, approximately 90% recorded once. The sample in question was peripheral blood, obtained 28 days after the second AZD1222 dose. Receptors originate from an adult who received the AZD1222 COVID-19 vaccine.

In nucleotides, the CDR3 is TGTGCCAGCAGCGTCACTAGCGGGGGCTACAATGAGCAGTTCTTC. Translation: CASSVTSGGYNEQFF. The chain employs TRBV9 and TRBJ2-1; the match to TRBD2 covers 11 bases. Germline lookup yields CDR1 SGDLS and CDR2 YYNGEE. V lost 2 bases to trimming and J lost 3 bases; unmatched junction nucleotides: 1. This CDR3 spans 15 amino acids.

This clone was picked up one time. V gene TRBV28 combines with J gene TRBJ1-2; 7 positions agree with TRBD1. Germline CDR1 is MDHEN and CDR2 is SYDVKM. The junction had 16 bases not matched to a gene; V was cut back by 6 bases and J by 3 bases. The CDR3 consists of 17 residues. In DNA form, the CDR3 reads TGTGCCAGCAGCCTACCTGGGACAGCGAGTGGGTACTATGGCTACACCTTC. Protein: CASSLPGTASGYYGYTF.

The chain has TRBV9 and TRBJ1-3; 8 bases align to TRBD1. Losses at the gene ends were 6 bases for V and 8 bases for J; bases not matched to a gene: 13. The CDR3 has 15 residues. The V gene's germline CDR1 is SGDLS and CDR2 YYNGEE. The CDR3 nucleotides are TGTGCCAGCAATGGCCCTCAGGACAGGGAGGACACCATATATTTT. Residues: CASNGPQDREDTIYF.

The chain joins TRBV3-1 (or the pseudogene TRBV3-2) to TRBJ2-3; TRBD2 matches 9 bases. Trimming at V came to 5 bases and at J to 1 base, leaving 7 bases not matched to a gene. The CDR3 totals 16 residues. The germline CDR1 and CDR2 sequences are LGHDT and YNNKEL (reference sequence). The CDR3 DNA follows: TGTGCCAGCAGCTCCCGCGGGGGGGCGGGCACAGATACGCAGTATTTT. Amino acid sequence: CASSSRGGAGTDTQYF.

V is TRBV19 and J is TRBJ1-1; tentative D call: TRBD1 (5 bases). The V gene's germline CDR1 is LNHDA and CDR2 SQIVND (reference sequence). Trimming removed 2 bases from V and 0 bases from J, with 13 bases in between. CDR3 length equals 16 residues. Here the CDR3 reads CASSILWGSLNTEAFF. Written as DNA, the CDR3 is TGTGCCAGTAGTATATTGTGGGGGAGTCTGAACACTGAAGCTTTCTTT.

The J gene is TRBJ2-3, the V gene TRBV6-4; 8 bases fit TRBD2. With V trimmed by 4 bases and J by 4 bases, 7 bases remained unmatched. CDR1 and CDR2 (germline): MRHNA, SNTAGT. The CDR3 is 15 amino acids. This CDR3 is CASSVDGGAADTQYF. The CDR3 DNA reads TGTGCCAGCAGTGTAGACGGGGGGGCCGCAGATACGCAGTATTTT.

V gene TRBV27 combines with J gene TRBJ1-5, with D maybe TRBD1 (5 bases). The CDR3 spans 15 residues. The germline V and J ends were trimmed by 6 bases and 1 base, with 13 bases remaining between them. Germline lookup yields CDR1 MNHEY and CDR2 SMNVEV (reference sequence). The CDR3 region is CASSPGWGSNQPQHF. The CDR3 DNA is TGTGCCAGCAGCCCGGGGTGGGGCAGCAATCAGCCCCAGCATTTT.

This chain links TRBV2 with TRBJ2-7; 7 bases match TRBD1. Trimming removed 4 bases from V and 6 bases from J; junction bases left unmatched: 3. This CDR3 is 12 amino acids long. Germline CDR1 is SNHLY and CDR2 is FYNNEI. The CDR3 region is CASSGDRVEQYF. In DNA, the CDR3 is TGTGCCAGCAGTGGCGACAGGGTCGAGCAGTACTTC.

The chain carries TRBV5-4 and TRBJ1-4, with D uncertain. Germline CDR1 reads SGHNT; CDR2 reads YYREEE (reference sequence). The CDR3 sequence is 16 residues long. V was clipped by 2 bases and J by 4 bases, with 15 bases between them. The CDR3 DNA is TGTGCCAGCAGCTTCGGTATAAGGGAGAATAATGAAAAACTGTTTTTT. Amino acid sequence: CASSFGIRENNEKLFF. Complete variable domain (other parts from reference TRBV5-4 and TRBJ1-4): ETGVTQSPTHLIKTRGQQVTLRCSSQSGHNTVSWYQQALGQGPQFIFQYYREEENGRGNFPPRFSGLQFPNYSSELNVNALELDDSALYLCASSFGIRENNEKLFFGSGTQLSVL.